Given below is one T cell receptor (beta chain) in context. This clone was observed a few times. Its binding antigen is unknown. No base-level quality is on record; no much larger clone is a single base apart. This sample is part of a study of control samples from healthy donors and cancer patients (dated by TCRdb to 2019 to 2021). To prepare the library, the immunoSEQ multiplex PCR assay was applied. The source is immuneACCESS, and TCRdb retained only in-frame sequences with V and J called. Part of the clones is not carried over; for the studies checked, unresolved V genes explain less than half of this, and the remainder is unexplained. Here the sample has 130,000 to 150,000 clones; roughly 92% occur a single time. The top ten clonotypes cover about 11% of the sample. From the germline V gene (reference sequence), CDR1 is GTSNPN and CDR2 is SVGIG. V gives up 1 base and J gives up 9 bases, and the segment between their germline ends measures 13 bases. The CDR3 goes from the cysteine to the phenylalanine over 14 residues. The CDR3 DNA has 42 bases and is translated from base 1.

Source material: blood. This TCR derives from a man aged 25 to 40 in good health. The chain is assembled from TRBV30 and TRBJ1-6; D gene: possibly TRBD1, on 5 matching bases. The DNA sequence follows: TGTGCCTGGAGTGCCGGGACCGCGAGTTCACCCCTCCACTTT. This translates into CAWSAGTASSPLHF.